The clone carrying this T cell receptor (beta chain) was seen repeatedly, ten times or more. These data belong to a study of identical twins. Germline values: CDR1 LGHDT, CDR2 YNNKEL (reference sequence). The CDR3 sequence is 13 residues long. V was pared by 2 bases and J by 2 bases, with 5 bases between. Unique molecular identifiers were in the cDNA, with template-switch universal primer binding. TCRdb reanalysed the 5' RACE reads using MiXCR and keeps one entry per CDR3 protein. The table includes hundreds of thousands of distinct CDR3 sequences, more than 13% detected once. This chain connects TRBV3-1 to TRBJ2-3, with D hard to call. This TCR was recovered from a woman aged 18-29 years in good health. The sequencing input was memory (CD45RO+) T cells sorted from blood. The chain's CDR3 is CASSQSATDTQYF. The CDR3 region has the DNA TGTGCCAGCAGCCAATCCGCCACAGATACGCAGTATTTT.